One sample yielded the 26 T cell receptor beta chains listed below, sequenced in a study of CD8 T cells in Susac syndrome. Random hexamers served to reverse transcribe about 0.45 to 1 ug RNA. Using its own MiXCR run on the immunoSEQ multiplex PCR reads, TCRdb lists one record per CDR3 protein. The sample includes under 300,000 distinct CDR3 sequences, about 96% of them seen just once. Sequencing was done on a sample of CD4+ T cells from PBMCs. The origin of the receptors is a human donor with Susac syndrome.

The chain links TRBV20-1 to TRBJ2-5, with 8 bases lining up with TRBD2. The CDR3 is made up of 15 amino acids. V lost 3 bases to trimming and J lost 2 bases; unmatched junction nucleotides: 8. Looked up from germline, CDR1 is DFQATT and CDR2 is SNEGSKA (reference sequence). The CDR3 nucleotides are TGCAGTGCTAGGATTCCGGGAGGGAGACAAGAGACCCAGTACTTC. It specifies CSARIPGGRQETQYF.

This chain connects TRBV24-1 to TRBJ2-1; the D is unclear. V shed 6 bases and J shed 3 bases, with 14 bases lying between them. This CDR3 comprises 15 residues. Per germline, CDR1 KGHDR and CDR2 SFDVKD. This CDR3 reads CATSPAFARYNEQFF. The CDR3 nucleotides read TGTGCCACCAGTCCGGCCTTCGCCCGCTACAATGAGCAGTTCTTC.

This clonotype was counted a single time. The chain employs TRBV5-4 and TRBJ1-5; D might be TRBD1 (6 bases). With 5 bases removed from V and 6 bases from J, the gap between germline ends came to 18 bases. The V gene's germline CDR1 is SGHNT and CDR2 YYREEE (reference sequence). CDR3 length: 15 residues. The CDR3 bases are TGTGCCAGCAGTCAGGGGCGAGGGGTTAGTCAGCCCCAGCATTTT. Its translation is CASSQGRGVSQPQHF.

The chain links TRBV18 to TRBJ2-7; D possibly corresponds to TRBD2 (5 bases). CDR1 is KGHSH, CDR2 LQKENI, per germline. The CDR3 length is 15 residues. Trimming took off 2 bases at V and 11 bases at J, with 22 bases between the two ends. CDR3 sequence (DNA): TGTGCCAGCTCACCAGAAGATGTGGACGGAGGTTCTGAGTACTTC. It encodes CASSPEDVDGGSEYF.

The chain employs TRBV11-2 and TRBJ2-2, with 7 bases identical to TRBD2. Germline trimming cut 3 bases from V and 2 bases from J; bases unmatched to any gene: 6. The CDR3 sequence is 16 residues long. Germline CDR1 SGHAT, CDR2 FQNNGV. The CDR3 sequence is CASSFGGGRNTGELFF. CDR3 bases: TGTGCCAGCAGCTTCGGGGGAGGGCGAAACACCGGGGAGCTGTTTTTT.

The rearrangement links TRBV27 to TRBJ2-7, with 10 bases aligning to TRBD1. This CDR3 has 14 residues. Germline V gives CDR1 MNHEY, CDR2 SMNVEV (reference sequence). Unmatched junction bases numbered 5, after V lost 5 bases and J lost 4 bases. The CDR3 nucleotides read TGTGCCAGCAGTCCGGACAGGGGGTGGTACGAGCAGTACTTC. Translated, it gives CASSPDRGWYEQYF.

This clonotype showed up just once. The chain carries TRBV24-1 and TRBJ2-1; tentative D call: TRBD2 (6 bases). The CDR3 extends over 15 amino acids. V lost 6 bases to trimming and J lost 5 bases, with 16 bases between them. In germline, CDR1 is KGHDR, CDR2 SFDVKD. CDR3 protein: CATSSSGLRDNEQFF. The CDR3 DNA follows: TGTGCCACCAGTTCGAGCGGGCTACGAGACAATGAGCAGTTCTTC.

V and J are TRBV14 and TRBJ1-4; possible D gene TRBD1, 5 bases. The CDR3 spans 16 residues. The germline gives CDR1 SGHDN, CDR2 FVKESK. V lost 0 bases, J lost 4 bases, and 12 bases lay in between. The CDR3 DNA follows: TGTGCCAGCAGCCAAGAATCGGGACGGTATAATGAAAAACTGTTTTTT. It specifies CASSQESGRYNEKLFF.

The V gene is TRBV30, the J gene TRBJ2-6; 7 bases align to TRBD1. The CDR3 spans 14 residues. V trimming: 7 bases; J trimming: 2 bases; junction bases outside the gene matches: 5. Germline CDR1 reads GTSNPN; CDR2 reads SVGIG (reference sequence). The CDR3 DNA sequence: TGTGCCTCACGGCAGGGGGCTGGGGCCAACGTCCTGACTTTC. This encodes CASRQGAGANVLTF.

This clonotype was counted once. CDR3 sequence: CASSVGYSGANVLTF. The DNA for the CDR3 is TGTGCCAGCAGTGTCGGGTACTCTGGGGCCAACGTCCTGACTTTC. The chain uses TRBV4-2 and TRBJ2-6; no clear D gene. CDR1 and CDR2 (germline): LGHNA, YNFKEQ. Trimming took off 6 bases at V and 0 bases at J, with 9 bases between the two ends. The CDR3 runs 15 residues.

The V call is TRBV7-3, the J call TRBJ1-1; D perhaps matches TRBD1 (5 bases). Trimming left V 5 bases short and J 0 bases short, with 10 bases between. Germline CDR1 and CDR2: SGHTA and FQGTGA. The CDR3 has 14 amino acids. The CDR3, as DNA: TGTGCCAGCAGCCCAGGGTTAGTGAACACTGAAGCTTTCTTT. Its translation: CASSPGLVNTEAFF. Full variable domain (missing parts from reference TRBV7-3 and TRBJ1-1): GAGVSQTPSNKVTEKGKYVELRCDPISGHTALYWYRQSLGQGPEFLIYFQGTGAADDSGLPNDRFFAVRPEGSVSTLKIQRTERGDSAVYLCASSPGLVNTEAFFGQGTRLTVV.

V and J are TRBV3-1 and TRBJ1-2; a weak D match, TRBD1 (6 bases). Germline CDR1 reads LGHDT; CDR2 reads YNNKEL (reference sequence). V was trimmed by 4 bases and J by 4 bases, leaving 10 bases between them. CDR3 length: 13 amino acids. CDR3: CASSPRDTYGYTF. CDR3 in DNA: TGTGCCAGCAGCCCGAGGGACACCTATGGCTACACCTTC.

J is TRBJ2-7 and V is TRBV20-1, with 10 bases identical to TRBD1. This CDR3 contains 13 residues. Germline V lookup: CDR1 DFQATT, CDR2 SNEGSKA (reference sequence). V trimming: 3 bases; J trimming: 2 bases; junction bases outside the gene matches: 1. CDR3 DNA: TGCAGTGCTAGCGGACAGGGGGCCTACGAGCAGTACTTC. Translated, it gives CSASGQGAYEQYF.

V usage is TRBV5-6 and J usage is TRBJ1-5, with D unresolved. Germline values: CDR1 SGHDT, CDR2 YYEEEE. Trimming took 2 bases from V and 5 from J, leaving 8 bases between them. This CDR3 comprises 13 residues. CDR3 residues: CASSFGEDQPQHF. For the CDR3, the DNA is TGTGCCAGCAGCTTCGGTGAAGATCAGCCCCAGCATTTT. Supplemented by reference TRBV5-6 and TRBJ1-5, the full variable domain reads DAGVTQSPTHLIKTRGQQVTLRCSPKSGHDTVSWYQQALGQGPQFIFQYYEEEERQRGNFPDRFSGHQFPNYSSELNVNALLLGDSALYLCASSFGEDQPQHFGDGTRLSIL.

This clonotype has only one observation. This chain links TRBV5-1 with TRBJ2-6, with 7 bases that match TRBD1. Trimming cost V 2 bases and J 2 bases; bases outside gene matches: 4. The CDR3 runs 16 residues. CDR1 and CDR2 from the germline V gene are SGHRS and YFSETQ. For the CDR3, the DNA is TGCGCCAGCAGCTTTGTAACAGGGGCTGGGGCCAACGTCCTGACTTTC. Residues: CASSFVTGAGANVLTF.

The V gene is TRBV30, the J gene TRBJ2-1; D unclear. Germline values: CDR1 GTSNPN, CDR2 SVGIG (reference sequence). V lost 1 base to trimming and J lost 8 bases, with 9 bases between them. The CDR3 runs to 12 residues. CDR3 nucleotide sequence: TGTGCCTGGAGTGGGATTTCGGATGAGCAGTTCTTC. Translating gives CAWSGISDEQFF.

V and J are TRBV9 and TRBJ2-6, with D maybe TRBD1 (6 bases). The V end was cut by 4 bases, the J end by 0 bases, with 11 bases between. Germline assignment: CDR1 SGDLS and CDR2 YYNGEE. The CDR3 has 16 amino acids. Written as DNA, the CDR3 is TGTGCCAGCAGCCCCTACAGGGACTCTGGGGCCAACGTCCTGACTTTC. This translates into CASSPYRDSGANVLTF.

The chain carries TRBV20-1 and TRBJ2-7, with D perhaps TRBD1 (6 bases). V shed 2 bases and J shed 6 bases, with 17 bases lying between them. There are 14 residues in the CDR3. Per the germline V gene, CDR1 is DFQATT and CDR2 is SNEGSKA (reference sequence). The CDR3 protein is CSARKNLGGREQYF. CDR3 DNA: TGCAGTGCTAGAAAAAATCTTGGGGGCCGCGAGCAGTACTTC.

This clonotype has only one observation. The gene calls are TRBV25-1 and TRBJ1-4; the match to TRBD1 covers 10 bases. CDR1 and CDR2 from the germline V gene are MGHDK and SYGVNS. This CDR3 has 13 residues. Losses at the gene ends were 7 bases for V and 8 bases for J; bases not matched to a gene: 4. CDR3 amino acids: CASKGQGIEKLFF. Written as DNA, the CDR3 is TGTGCCAGCAAGGGACAGGGGATAGAAAAACTGTTTTTT. The full variable domain, completed using reference TRBV25-1 and TRBJ1-4, is EADIYQTPRYLVIGTGKKITLECSQTMGHDKMYWYQQDPGMELHLIHYSYGVNSTEKGDLSSESTVSRIRTEHFPLTLESARPSHTSQYLCASKGQGIEKLFFGSGTQLSVL.

The chain has TRBV3-1 and TRBJ2-5; D not certain. V gave up 4 bases and J gave up 5 bases, with 14 bases separating them. Germline V gene data show CDR1 as LGHDT and CDR2 as YNNKEL (reference sequence). CDR3 size: 14 residues. Here the CDR3 reads CASSPSLHTETQYF. DNA of the CDR3: TGTGCCAGCAGCCCCAGTCTCCATACGGAGACCCAGTACTTC.

This clonotype was detected once. In DNA, the CDR3 is TGCAGCGTAGCCCGACGACTAGCGGGAGTGGGGGAGCAGTACTTC. Translated: CSVARRLAGVGEQYF. The chain carries TRBV29-1 and TRBJ2-7, with 12 bases lining up with TRBD2. CDR1 and CDR2 from the germline V gene are SQVTM and ANQGSEA. This CDR3 has 15 amino acids. Trimming removed 6 bases from V and 7 bases from J; junction bases left unmatched: 13.

The chain is built from TRBV28 and TRBJ1-3; D unclear. The CDR3 totals 12 residues. V was pared by 5 bases and J by 2 bases, with 4 bases between. Germline V gene lookup returns CDR1 MDHEN and CDR2 SYDVKM. The CDR3 protein is CASSPPGNTIYF. The CDR3 region has the DNA TGTGCCAGCAGTCCGCCTGGAAACACCATATATTTT. Together with reference TRBV28 and TRBJ1-3, the CDR3 gives the full variable domain: DVKVTQSSRYLVKRTGEKVFLECVQDMDHENMFWYRQDPGLGLRLIYFSYDVKMKEKGDIPEGYSVSREKKERFSLILESASTNQTSMYLCASSPPGNTIYFGEGSWLTVV.

The CDR3 spells CSARAGDLQPQHF. CDR3 nucleotides: TGCAGTGCTAGAGCCGGGGATTTGCAGCCCCAGCATTTT. The chain has TRBV20-1 and TRBJ1-5, with no clear D. Germline V gene lookup returns CDR1 DFQATT and CDR2 SNEGSKA (reference sequence). V was cut by 1 base and J by 7 bases, with 11 bases left in between. This CDR3 region has 13 residues.

The rearrangement joins TRBV18 to TRBJ1-2, with 7 bases fitting TRBD1. The CDR3 extends over 14 amino acids. J was trimmed by 2 bases and V by 6 bases; bases with no gene match: 6. Germline-derived CDR1 and CDR2 are KGHSH and LQKENI. CDR3 sequence reads: CASSRDSRNYGYTF. The CDR3 region has the DNA TGTGCCAGCTCCCGGGACAGCCGAAACTATGGCTACACCTTC.

The chain employs TRBV7-9 and TRBJ1-1; 7 bases fit TRBD1. This CDR3 region has 14 residues. V was pared by 5 bases and J by 7 bases, with 10 bases of the junction left unmatched. The germline V gene encodes CDR1 SEHNR and CDR2 FQNEAQ (reference sequence). The chain's CDR3 is CASSKSSGTVEAFF. DNA of the CDR3: TGTGCCAGCAGCAAATCCTCCGGGACAGTTGAAGCTTTCTTT.

This chain uses TRBV18 with TRBJ2-7; 8 bases fit TRBD1. V dropped 8 bases and J dropped 6; count of bases not matched to a gene: 3. CDR1 KGHSH and CDR2 LQKENI come from the germline V gene. The CDR3 is made up of 11 amino acids. DNA for the CDR3: TGTGCCAGCGGACAGGGTAGCGAGCAGTACTTC. Amino acid sequence: CASGQGSEQYF.